This record concerns one T cell receptor beta chain sequence. Its antigen is still unknown. The source of the sample is a study of cytomegalovirus exposure and HLA in healthy donors. Study as a whole: Previous work identified roughly 120 million unique TCR beta sequences from about 200 million T cells. Study findings and constraints: Presence/absence analyses treated sequencing depth as roughly uniform across donors.

The PCR made use of 60 Vbeta and 13 Jbeta primers. TCRdb's table, derived via immunoSEQ multiplex PCR, lists solely in-frame clones and lacks some. This sample has 100,000 to 130,000 clones, with roughly 80% found just once. CDR3 length: 12 residues. Germline V gene lookup returns CDR1 GTSNPN and CDR2 SVGIG (reference sequence). After removal of 0 bases from V and 8 bases from J, the junction contained 2 bases not matched to a gene. Every donor was a healthy person donating bone marrow. The TCR sequence derives from a man aged 30-40 years in good health and CMV-seropositive. Sequenced: PBMCs. The genes are TRBV30 and TRBJ1-2; 8 nucleotides align to TRBD1. This chain's CDR3 is CAWSVQGGGYTF. In nucleotides, the CDR3 is TGTGCCTGGAGTGTACAGGGGGGAGGCTACACCTTC.